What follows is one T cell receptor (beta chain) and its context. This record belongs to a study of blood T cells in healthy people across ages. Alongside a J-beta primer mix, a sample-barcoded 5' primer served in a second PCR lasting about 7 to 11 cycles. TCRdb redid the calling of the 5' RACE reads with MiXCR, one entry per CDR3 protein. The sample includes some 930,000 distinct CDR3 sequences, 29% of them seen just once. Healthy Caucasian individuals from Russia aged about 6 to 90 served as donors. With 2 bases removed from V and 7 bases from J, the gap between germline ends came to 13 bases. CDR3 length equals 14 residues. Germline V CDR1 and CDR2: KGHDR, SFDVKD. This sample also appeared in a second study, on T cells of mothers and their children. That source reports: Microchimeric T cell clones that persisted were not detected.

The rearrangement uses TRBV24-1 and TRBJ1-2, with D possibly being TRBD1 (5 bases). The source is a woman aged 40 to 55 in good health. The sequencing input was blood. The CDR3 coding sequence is TGTGCCACCAGTGATTCGGGACCTTACTGTGGCTACACCTTC. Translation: CATSDSGPYCGYTF.